Listed below are T cell receptor beta chains from one sample, sequenced in a study of blood T cell repertoires in COVID-19. Profiled with immunoSEQ multiplex PCR; TCRdb holds only in-frame clones, not every one. The sample contains 250,000 or so clones, about 90% of which appear only once. The material sequenced was peripheral blood. The receptors were gathered from a woman between 40 and 55 years old who had recovered from COVID-19. CDR3s include the opening cysteine and the closing phenylalanine or tryptophan. Fields, in order: D gene, J gene, V gene, clone size, CDR3 DNA, CDR3 protein. The D gene is left open where the match is weak. Size is stated for part of the rows, as once, few or many counts, or as a class when the clone is expanded.

d_call: -
j_call: TRBJ1-1
v_call: TRBV13
clone_size: -
cdr3_nt: TGTGCCAGCAGCGGCGGGACCGTGAACACTGAAGCTTTCTTT
cdr3_aa: CASSGGTVNTEAFF

d_call: -
j_call: TRBJ1-1
v_call: TRBV10-2
clone_size: -
cdr3_nt: TGCGCCAGCAGTGCCGTAAGGGATACGGGGGACACTGAAGCTTTCTTT
cdr3_aa: CASSAVRDTGDTEAFF

d_call: TRBD1
j_call: TRBJ1-5
v_call: TRBV28
clone_size: -
cdr3_nt: TGTGCCAGCAGTCCCCGGACAGGAGGAGGTCAGCCCCAGCATTTT
cdr3_aa: CASSPRTGGGQPQHF

d_call: -
j_call: TRBJ2-5
v_call: TRBV5-1
clone_size: -
cdr3_nt: TGCGCCAGCAGCTTGGGGGGGCAGGAAGAGACCCAGTACTTC
cdr3_aa: CASSLGGQEETQYF

d_call: TRBD1
j_call: TRBJ1-4
v_call: TRBV7-9
clone_size: -
cdr3_nt: TGTGCCAGCAGTAGTGGGACAGGGGCAACTAATGAAAAACTGTTTTTT
cdr3_aa: CASSSGTGATNEKLFF

d_call: -
j_call: TRBJ2-1
v_call: TRBV6-6
clone_size: -
cdr3_nt: TGTGCCAGCAGTCGGCAAGGGACCGTAGGGGGCTCCTACAATGAGCAGTTCTTC
cdr3_aa: CASSRQGTVGGSYNEQFF

d_call: TRBD2
j_call: TRBJ2-3
v_call: TRBV9
clone_size: -
cdr3_nt: TGTGCCAGCAGCGTCGGGACTAGCCGCGATGAGCAGTATTTT
cdr3_aa: CASSVGTSRDEQYF

d_call: -
j_call: TRBJ1-6
v_call: TRBV7-8
clone_size: few
cdr3_nt: TGTGCCAGCAGACCTGAGCGGGGAGACTATAATTCACCCCTCCACTTT
cdr3_aa: CASRPERGDYNSPLHF

d_call: -
j_call: TRBJ2-1
v_call: TRBV12-3/TRBV12-4
clone_size: -
cdr3_nt: TGTGCCAGCACCCTAACGGGAGATGAGCAGTTCTTC
cdr3_aa: CASTLTGDEQFF

d_call: -
j_call: TRBJ1-6
v_call: TRBV15
clone_size: -
cdr3_nt: TGTGCCACCAGCAGAGGAACAGCAAATAATTCACCCCTCCACTTT
cdr3_aa: CATSRGTANNSPLHF

d_call: -
j_call: TRBJ1-1
v_call: TRBV5-4
clone_size: once
cdr3_nt: TGTGCCAGCAGACTGGCCGGCAGCGGGGGGAATGAAGCTTTCTTT
cdr3_aa: CASRLAGSGGNEAFF

d_call: TRBD1
j_call: TRBJ1-2
v_call: TRBV10-1
clone_size: -
cdr3_nt: TGCGCCACTTGGGACAGGGTCGATGGCTACACCTTC
cdr3_aa: CATWDRVDGYTF

d_call: -
j_call: TRBJ1-1
v_call: TRBV3-1/TRBV3-2
clone_size: -
cdr3_nt: TGTGCCAGCAGCCACCTTGGGCAGCTTGAAGCTTTCTTT
cdr3_aa: CASSHLGQLEAFF

d_call: TRBD2
j_call: TRBJ2-5
v_call: TRBV7-7
clone_size: few
cdr3_nt: TGTGCCAGCAGCCGTTTGGGAGGGGAGACCCAGTACTTC
cdr3_aa: CASSRLGGETQYF

d_call: -
j_call: TRBJ1-2
v_call: TRBV7-9
clone_size: -
cdr3_nt: TGTGCCAGCAGCTTAGCCAGGGACATTAACTATGGCTACACCTTC
cdr3_aa: CASSLARDINYGYTF

d_call: -
j_call: TRBJ2-1
v_call: TRBV19
clone_size: -
cdr3_nt: TGTGCCAGTAGTATGTTCCCAGGCCCCTACAATGAGCAGTTCTTC
cdr3_aa: CASSMFPGPYNEQFF

d_call: TRBD1
j_call: TRBJ1-5
v_call: TRBV5-8
clone_size: -
cdr3_nt: TGTGCCAGCAGCTCAGGACAGGGGGGCCCCGGGCCCCAGCATTTT
cdr3_aa: CASSSGQGGPGPQHF

d_call: TRBD2
j_call: TRBJ2-5
v_call: TRBV5-1
clone_size: -
cdr3_nt: TGCGCCAGCTCGTCCGGGAGGTGGCCCACAACCCCGGAGTTCGTGTCTCAAGAGACCCAGTACTTC
cdr3_aa: CASSSGRWPTTPEFVSQETQYF

d_call: TRBD2
j_call: TRBJ2-5
v_call: TRBV18
clone_size: once
cdr3_nt: TGTGCCAGCTCTCCTATAGCGGGGGGCCTCCCACAAGAGACCCAGTACTTC
cdr3_aa: CASSPIAGGLPQETQYF

d_call: TRBD2
j_call: TRBJ2-3
v_call: TRBV19
clone_size: -
cdr3_nt: TGTGCCAGTAGCCCAGCGGGGGGCACAGATACGCAGTATTTT
cdr3_aa: CASSPAGGTDTQYF

d_call: -
j_call: TRBJ2-1
v_call: TRBV28
clone_size: -
cdr3_nt: TGTGCCAGCAGGTCAGGACAGTGGTACAATGAGCAGTTCTTC
cdr3_aa: CASRSGQWYNEQFF

d_call: TRBD1
j_call: TRBJ1-1
v_call: TRBV4-2
clone_size: -
cdr3_nt: TGTGCCAGCAGCCGGTTCAGGACAGGGGGAAACACTGAAGCTTTCTTT
cdr3_aa: CASSRFRTGGNTEAFF

d_call: TRBD2
j_call: TRBJ2-5
v_call: TRBV3-1/TRBV3-2
clone_size: once
cdr3_nt: TGTGCCAGCAGCCAAGATTGGCTAGCGGGGGAGCAGTACCAAGAGACCCAGTACTTC
cdr3_aa: CASSQDWLAGEQYQETQYF

d_call: -
j_call: TRBJ2-2
v_call: TRBV5-4
clone_size: -
cdr3_nt: TGTGCCAGCAGCTTGGTAGAGCGTAGGAGCACCGGGGAGCTGTTTTTT
cdr3_aa: CASSLVERRSTGELFF

d_call: -
j_call: TRBJ1-3
v_call: TRBV7-2
clone_size: -
cdr3_nt: TGTGCCAGCAGCGATCCGGGGTATAGCTCTGGAAACACCATATATTTT
cdr3_aa: CASSDPGYSSGNTIYF

d_call: -
j_call: TRBJ1-2
v_call: TRBV5-5
clone_size: -
cdr3_nt: TGTGCCAGCAGCTTGGGACACGCTAACTATGGCTACACCTTC
cdr3_aa: CASSLGHANYGYTF

d_call: -
j_call: TRBJ2-7
v_call: TRBV2
clone_size: -
cdr3_nt: TGTGCCAGCAGCGCGGACAGAACAACCCGCTACGAGCAGTACTTC
cdr3_aa: CASSADRTTRYEQYF

d_call: -
j_call: TRBJ1-2
v_call: TRBV6-6
clone_size: few
cdr3_nt: TGTGCCAGCATTGACTTTTCCTATGGCTACACCTTC
cdr3_aa: CASIDFSYGYTF

d_call: TRBD2
j_call: TRBJ2-2
v_call: TRBV7-7
clone_size: -
cdr3_nt: TGTGCTAGCAGCTTACTAGCGGGCCCGAACACCGGGGAGCTGTTTTTT
cdr3_aa: CASSLLAGPNTGELFF

d_call: -
j_call: TRBJ2-5
v_call: TRBV5-4
clone_size: -
cdr3_nt: TGTGCCAGCAGCCCCGGGGGAGGGGGAGGGGAGACCCAGTACTTC
cdr3_aa: CASSPGGGGGETQYF

d_call: TRBD1
j_call: TRBJ1-1
v_call: TRBV6-6
clone_size: -
cdr3_nt: TGTGCCAGCAGTGGACAGGGATTGTATGAAGCTTTCTTT
cdr3_aa: CASSGQGLYEAFF

d_call: TRBD1
j_call: TRBJ2-3
v_call: TRBV11-2
clone_size: -
cdr3_nt: TGTGCCAGCAGCCCGGGACAGGAGGGAGATACGCAGTATTTT
cdr3_aa: CASSPGQEGDTQYF

d_call: -
j_call: TRBJ2-7
v_call: TRBV27
clone_size: -
cdr3_nt: TGTGCCAGCAGAATCCACCCAGGAGGGGACGAGCAGTACTTC
cdr3_aa: CASRIHPGGDEQYF

d_call: TRBD1
j_call: TRBJ2-7
v_call: TRBV6-1
clone_size: -
cdr3_nt: TGTGCCAGCAGTGAAGGGACAGGGAGTAGATACGAGCAGTACTTC
cdr3_aa: CASSEGTGSRYEQYF

d_call: -
j_call: TRBJ1-2
v_call: TRBV14
clone_size: -
cdr3_nt: TGTGCCAGCAGCCAAGATTACGGGGGTGGCTACACCTTC
cdr3_aa: CASSQDYGGGYTF

d_call: -
j_call: TRBJ2-3
v_call: TRBV19
clone_size: -
cdr3_nt: TGTGCCAGTAAGTTGGCAGGCTACACAGATACGCAGTATTTT
cdr3_aa: CASKLAGYTDTQYF

d_call: TRBD2
j_call: TRBJ2-5
v_call: TRBV6-5
clone_size: -
cdr3_nt: TGTGCCAGCGGCCCGGGACTAGCAGCAGAGACCCAGTACTTC
cdr3_aa: CASGPGLAAETQYF

d_call: -
j_call: TRBJ2-7
v_call: TRBV19
clone_size: once
cdr3_nt: TGTGCCAGTACTATCGCCGGCGAGCAGTACTTC
cdr3_aa: CASTIAGEQYF

d_call: -
j_call: TRBJ1-3
v_call: TRBV19
clone_size: -
cdr3_nt: TGTGCCAGTACCCTAGTCGGCTCCTCTGGAAACACCATATATTTT
cdr3_aa: CASTLVGSSGNTIYF

d_call: TRBD1
j_call: TRBJ2-5
v_call: TRBV7-2
clone_size: -
cdr3_nt: TGTGCCAGCAGCTTAGGGATGCGCAGGGGGCGGGAGACCCAGTACTTC
cdr3_aa: CASSLGMRRGRETQYF

d_call: -
j_call: TRBJ1-1
v_call: TRBV11-2
clone_size: -
cdr3_nt: TGTGCCAGCAGCTTAGATTTTTTCGGGGGAGCAGAAGCTTTCTTT
cdr3_aa: CASSLDFFGGAEAFF

d_call: -
j_call: TRBJ2-4
v_call: TRBV28
clone_size: -
cdr3_nt: TGTGCCAGCAGCCCCTTGACAGGTGACATTCAGTACTTC
cdr3_aa: CASSPLTGDIQYF

d_call: TRBD1
j_call: TRBJ2-6
v_call: TRBV2
clone_size: -
cdr3_nt: TGTGCCAGCAGTAAGGGACAGTCCTCTGGGGCCAACGTCCTGACTTTC
cdr3_aa: CASSKGQSSGANVLTF

d_call: -
j_call: TRBJ2-2
v_call: TRBV30
clone_size: -
cdr3_nt: TGTGCCTGGAGTGTACCGGGTGGGGAGCTGTTTTTT
cdr3_aa: CAWSVPGGELFF

d_call: TRBD1
j_call: TRBJ1-4
v_call: TRBV10-3
clone_size: once
cdr3_nt: TGTGCCATCGGACAGGATGAAAAACTGTTTTTT
cdr3_aa: CAIGQDEKLFF